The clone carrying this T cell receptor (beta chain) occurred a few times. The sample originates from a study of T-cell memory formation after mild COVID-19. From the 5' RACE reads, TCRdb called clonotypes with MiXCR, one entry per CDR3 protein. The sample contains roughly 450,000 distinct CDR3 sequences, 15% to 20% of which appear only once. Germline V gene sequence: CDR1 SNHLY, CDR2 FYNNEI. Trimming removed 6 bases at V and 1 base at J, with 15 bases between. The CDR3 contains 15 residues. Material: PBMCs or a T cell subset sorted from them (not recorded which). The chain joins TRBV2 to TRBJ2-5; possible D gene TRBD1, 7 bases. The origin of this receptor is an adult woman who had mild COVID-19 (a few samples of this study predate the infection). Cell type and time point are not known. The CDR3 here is CASSTAGGPQETQYF. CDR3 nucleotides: TGTGCCAGCAGCACTGCAGGGGGGCCCCAAGAGACCCAGTACTTC.